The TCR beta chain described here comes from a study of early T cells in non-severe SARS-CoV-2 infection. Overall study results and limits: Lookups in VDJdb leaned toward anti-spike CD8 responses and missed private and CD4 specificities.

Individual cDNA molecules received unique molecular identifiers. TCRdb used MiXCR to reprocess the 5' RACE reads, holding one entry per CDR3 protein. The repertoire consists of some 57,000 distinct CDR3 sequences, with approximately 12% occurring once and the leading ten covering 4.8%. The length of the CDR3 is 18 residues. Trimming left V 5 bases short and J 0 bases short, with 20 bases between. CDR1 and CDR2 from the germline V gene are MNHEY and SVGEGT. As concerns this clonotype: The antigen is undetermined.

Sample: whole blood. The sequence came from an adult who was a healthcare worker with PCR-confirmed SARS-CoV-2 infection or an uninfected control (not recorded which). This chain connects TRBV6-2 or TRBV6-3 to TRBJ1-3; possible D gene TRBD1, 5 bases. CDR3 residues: CASSQTRTSLSSGNTIYF. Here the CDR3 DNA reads TGTGCCAGCAGTCAAACCCGGACAAGCCTGAGCTCTGGAAACACCATATATTTT.